This TCR beta chain was documented in a study of cytomegalovirus exposure and HLA in healthy donors. The germline V gene has CDR1 SGHRS and CDR2 YFSETQ. V dropped 0 bases and J dropped 4; count of bases not matched to a gene: 8. This CDR3 has 16 amino acids. General observations from the study: With later analysis, a missense DCLRE1C variant became linked to TCR beta V- and J-gene trimming.

PCR primers comprised 60 Vbeta and 13 Jbeta primers. The repertoire was sequenced with immunoSEQ multiplex PCR; TCRdb's copy has only in-frame clones and lacks some. The sample has roughly 150,000 clones, 82% seen once. With respect to this clone: Its antigen is not identified.

The specimen was PBMCs. The receptor comes from a girl under 18 in good health and CMV-seropositive. The J gene is TRBJ2-7, the V gene TRBV5-1; 9 positions match TRBD1. The chain's CDR3 is CASSLARDRVRYEQYF. The DNA of the CDR3 is TGCGCCAGCAGCTTGGCCCGGGACAGGGTTAGGTACGAGCAGTACTTC.